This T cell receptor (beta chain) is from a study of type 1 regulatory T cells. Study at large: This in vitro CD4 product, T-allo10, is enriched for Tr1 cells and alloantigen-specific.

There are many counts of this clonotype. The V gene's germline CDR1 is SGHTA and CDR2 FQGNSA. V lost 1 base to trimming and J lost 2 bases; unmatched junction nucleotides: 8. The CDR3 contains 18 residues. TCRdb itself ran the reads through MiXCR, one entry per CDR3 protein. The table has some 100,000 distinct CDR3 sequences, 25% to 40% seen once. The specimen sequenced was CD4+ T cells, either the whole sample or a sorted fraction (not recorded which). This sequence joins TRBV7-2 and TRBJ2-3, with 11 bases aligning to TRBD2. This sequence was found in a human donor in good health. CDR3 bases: TGTGCCAGCAGCTTAGTGCGTCTAGCGGGAGGTCCCACAGATACGCAGTATTTT. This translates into CASSLVRLAGGPTDTQYF.